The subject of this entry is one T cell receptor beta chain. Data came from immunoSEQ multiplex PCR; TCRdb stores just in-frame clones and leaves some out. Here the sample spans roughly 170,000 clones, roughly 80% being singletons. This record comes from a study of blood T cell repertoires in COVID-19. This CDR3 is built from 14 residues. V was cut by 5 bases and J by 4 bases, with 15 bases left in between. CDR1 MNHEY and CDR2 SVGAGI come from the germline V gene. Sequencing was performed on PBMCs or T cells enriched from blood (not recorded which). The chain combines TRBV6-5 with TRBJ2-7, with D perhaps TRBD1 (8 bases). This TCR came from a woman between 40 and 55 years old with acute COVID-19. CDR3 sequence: CASSTQGGSYEQYF. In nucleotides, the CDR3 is TGTGCCAGCAGTACACAGGGGGGGAGTTACGAGCAGTACTTC.